The sequence of this T cell receptor (beta chain) was determined in a study of OX40 agonist ivuxolimab in advanced cancers. Trimming left V 5 bases short and J 1 base short, with 14 bases between. This CDR3 has 15 amino acids. Per germline, CDR1 LNHDA and CDR2 SQIVND (reference sequence). A word on this clone: What it recognizes is unknown.

Assay used: immunoSEQ multiplex PCR; TCRdb lists only in-frame clones, some missing. The sample shows some 70,000 clones, 89% of them seen only once. Study-level points and caveats: Among the lowest peripheral clonal expansion occurred in 0.1-3.0 mg/kg partial responders. Expanded peripheral T cells had an undetermined antigen specificity.

The receptor was derived from an adult with an advanced solid tumor such as melanoma, head and neck, liver or kidney cancer. V gene TRBV19 combines with J gene TRBJ1-1; D is perhaps TRBD1 (6 bases). This specimen consisted of CD4+ or CD8+ T cells sorted from blood, obtained in a trial of the OX40 agonist ivuxolimab. CDR3 loop: CASSYTGLANTEAFF. Written as DNA, the CDR3 is TGTGCCAGTAGTTATACAGGGTTGGCGAACACTGAAGCTTTCTTT.